Following are 25 T cell receptor beta chains from one sample sequenced in a study of radiation and T cells in renal cell carcinoma. Using immunoSEQ multiplex PCR, the repertoire was profiled, and TCRdb retains in-frame clones only, with some absent. The table records tens of thousands of clones, roughly 79% of them present only once. Time point in this sample: blood 2 weeks post-SBRT. Treatment indicated: 15 Gy SBRT to primary tumor, nephrectomy 4 weeks later. This specimen was blood, taken from a patient whose treatment included radiotherapy and nephrectomy. The origin of the receptors is a man aged 60-69 years with renal cell carcinoma.

The rearrangement joins TRBV6-5 to TRBJ2-7, with no clear D. V was clipped by 7 bases and J by 2 bases, with 12 bases between them. The CDR3 has 13 amino acids. The germline CDR1 and CDR2 sequences are MNHEY and SVGAGI. The CDR3 region is CASKVKGTYEQYF. The CDR3 coding sequence is TGTGCCAGCAAAGTGAAGGGCACCTACGAGCAGTACTTC.

The chain links TRBV6-1 to TRBJ2-3; D unresolved. The CDR3 consists of 14 residues. The ends were cut back, 1 base at V and 1 base at J, with 6 bases in the middle. CDR1 and CDR2 (germline): MNHNS, SASEGT. CDR3 coding DNA: TGTGCCAGCAGTGAAGGGCATGGCACAGATACGCAGTATTTT. It is translated as CASSEGHGTDTQYF.

V and J are TRBV7-2 and TRBJ2-7; TRBD1 might be the D (5 bases). The CDR3 has 15 amino acids. Between the trimmed V and J ends, which lost 6 bases and 4 bases, there was a span of 19 bases. Germline values: CDR1 SGHTA, CDR2 FQGNSA. The CDR3 sequence: CASRSAGQTGYEQYF. The CDR3 region has the DNA TGTGCCAGCAGATCAGCAGGGCAAACGGGTTACGAGCAGTACTTC.

The V gene is TRBV10-2, the J gene TRBJ2-3; D is possibly TRBD1 (5 bases). The CDR3 totals 14 residues. CDR1 and CDR2 from the germline V gene are WSHSY and SAAADI. V was shortened by 7 bases and J by 1 base, with 12 bases between the two germline ends. The CDR3 DNA reads as TGCGCCAGCAAGGCAGGGCTCCGCACAGATACGCAGTATTTT. Its protein is CASKAGLRTDTQYF.

The chain is built from TRBV27 and TRBJ1-1, with a possible D match to TRBD1 (6 bases). V was clipped by 5 bases and J by 0 bases, with 10 bases between them. CDR3 length equals 14 residues. Germline V CDR1 and CDR2: MNHEY, SMNVEV (reference sequence). DNA for the CDR3: TGTGCCAGCAGTACGAACAGGGTGAACACTGAAGCTTTCTTT. Translation: CASSTNRVNTEAFF.

The V call is TRBV7-9, the J call TRBJ1-4; TRBD1 might be the D (5 bases). CDR3 length equals 16 residues. V was trimmed by 2 bases and J by 1 base, leaving 11 bases between them. CDR1 and CDR2 (germline): SEHNR, FQNEAQ (reference sequence). The CDR3 sequence is CASSLSRGGTNEKLFF. The CDR3 DNA is TGTGCCAGCAGCTTAAGTCGGGGGGGAACTAATGAAAAACTGTTTTTT.

J is TRBJ2-3 and V is TRBV27; 9 bases align to TRBD1. Trimming at V came to 5 bases and at J to 6 bases, leaving 12 bases not matched to a gene. CDR1 MNHEY and CDR2 SMNVEV come from the germline V gene (reference sequence). The CDR3 contains 16 residues. CDR3 nucleotides: TGTGCCAGCAGTCCCCGGACGACAGGGGGTCAGGATACGCAGTATTTT. Its translation is CASSPRTTGGQDTQYF.

This chain joins TRBV6-5 and TRBJ1-2; D gene ambiguous. The CDR3 has 15 amino acids. The germline V and J ends were trimmed by 3 bases and 3 bases, with 14 bases remaining between them. CDR1 is MNHEY and CDR2 is SVGAGI in the germline V gene. CDR3 DNA sequence: TGTGCCAGCAGTTATCACCGGGGAAGAGACTATGGCTACACCTTC. Its translation is CASSYHRGRDYGYTF.

The chain couples TRBV7-2 to TRBJ2-4; unclear D gene. CDR3 length: 14 residues. The germline gives CDR1 SGHTA, CDR2 FQGNSA. V gave up 5 bases and J gave up 4 bases, with 12 bases separating them. CDR3 nucleotides: TGTGCCAGCAGCGACCGGCACGGAAAAAACATTCAGTACTTC. This codes for CASSDRHGKNIQYF.

V gene TRBV14 combines with J gene TRBJ2-1; D gene unclear. Trimming left V 4 bases short and J 4 bases short, with 8 bases between. Per germline, CDR1 SGHDN and CDR2 FVKESK. This CDR3 has 13 residues. The CDR3 loop is CASSRRNYNEQFF. The CDR3 nucleotides read TGTGCCAGCAGCCGCCGGAATTACAATGAGCAGTTCTTC.

The chain carries TRBV7-8 and TRBJ2-5; 7 nucleotides line up with TRBD2. Germline assignment: CDR1 SGHVS and CDR2 FQNEAQ. Trimming cost V 2 bases and J 5 bases; bases outside gene matches: 5. The CDR3 length is 14 residues. CDR3 in DNA: TGTGCCAGCAGCTTAAAAGGGGAGGGCGAGACCCAGTACTTC. This gives the protein CASSLKGEGETQYF.

In DNA, the CDR3 is TGTGCCAGTAGGTCTCGACTAGCGGGGAGAAACACAGATACGCAGTATTTT. Translating it yields CASRSRLAGRNTDTQYF. The chain recombines TRBV19 with TRBJ2-3; the match to TRBD2 covers 11 bases. CDR1 and CDR2 from the germline V gene are LNHDA and SQIVND (reference sequence). The CDR3 consists of 17 residues. Trimming cost V 6 bases and J 2 bases; bases outside gene matches: 10.

This chain links TRBV7-2 with TRBJ1-6, with TRBD1 as a possible D gene (5 bases). The ends were cut back, 0 bases at V and 8 bases at J, with 8 bases in the middle. Germline assignment: CDR1 SGHTA and CDR2 FQGNSA. The CDR3 is 14 residues long. CDR3 region: CASSLAGGDSPLHF. CDR3 in DNA: TGTGCCAGCAGCTTAGCGGGGGGGGATTCACCCCTCCACTTT.

The gene calls are TRBV6-4 and TRBJ2-2, with D maybe TRBD1 (8 bases). Germline V CDR1 and CDR2: MRHNA, SNTAGT. The CDR3 runs to 15 residues. V lost 6 bases, J lost 3 bases, and 14 bases lay in between. CDR3 coding DNA: TGTGCCAGCAGCACAGGGGGGGCAGACACCGGGGAGCTGTTTTTT. This codes for CASSTGGADTGELFF.

This clone turned up a few times. One end of the junction does not line up with germline, which may come from a read error. J is TRBJ2-7 and V is TRBV6-5; D remains unclear. Germline V gene sequence: CDR1 MNHEY, CDR2 SVGAGI. CDR3 size: 14 residues. The CDR3: CASSNSEPPHEQYF. The DNA of the CDR3 is TGTGCCAGCAGTAACTCCGAACCCCCTCACGAGCAGTACTTC.

The rearrangement uses TRBV27 and TRBJ2-1; 10 bases match TRBD1. CDR3 length: 16 amino acids. V shed 2 bases and J 8 bases; nucleotides not matched to a gene: 9. CDR1 is MNHEY, CDR2 SMNVEV, per germline (reference sequence). CDR3 coding DNA: TGTGCCAGCAGTTTAGAATGGGGGACAGGGGCTCATGAGCAGTTCTTC. Protein product: CASSLEWGTGAHEQFF.

The rearrangement links TRBV19 to TRBJ2-7, with 8 bases fitting TRBD1. Germline trimming cut 6 bases from V and 0 bases from J; bases unmatched to any gene: 4. The CDR3 length is 14 residues. The germline V gene has CDR1 LNHDA and CDR2 SQIVND (reference sequence). The CDR3 bases are TGTGCCAGTAGGACGACAGGGGACTCCTACGAGCAGTACTTC. Translated: CASRTTGDSYEQYF.

The chain has TRBV6-5 and TRBJ1-1; 7 bases line up with TRBD1. With V trimmed by 6 bases and J by 6 bases, 10 bases remained unmatched. The CDR3 spans 14 residues. Germline V gene data show CDR1 as MNHEY and CDR2 as SVGAGI. The CDR3 sequence is CASRVDRLSPEAFF. The CDR3 DNA reads as TGTGCCAGCAGGGTGGACAGGCTTTCCCCTGAAGCTTTCTTT.

This chain's CDR3 is CASSSRGTSGWNIQYF. The CDR3 nucleotides read TGTGCCAGCAGTTCCCGAGGGACTAGCGGGTGGAACATTCAGTACTTC. J is TRBJ2-4 and V is TRBV27, with 12 nucleotides matching TRBD2. Germline CDR1 MNHEY, CDR2 SMNVEV (reference sequence). This CDR3 contains 16 residues. V lost 4 bases to trimming and J lost 7 bases; unmatched junction nucleotides: 8.

This sequence joins TRBV7-2 and TRBJ1-1; D remains unclear. Trimming removed 1 base from V and 6 bases from J, with 9 bases in between. The CDR3 runs 13 residues. The germline V gene encodes CDR1 SGHTA and CDR2 FQGNSA. The DNA of the CDR3 is TGTGCCAGCAGCTTAGTAGGGAGTGCTGAAGCTTTCTTT. Amino acid sequence: CASSLVGSAEAFF.

The V call is TRBV2, the J call TRBJ2-1; 12 bases are shared with TRBD2. Trimming removed 3 bases from V and 7 bases from J; junction bases left unmatched: 7. This CDR3 spans 16 amino acids. The germline CDR1 and CDR2 sequences are SNHLY and FYNNEI. CDR3 region: CASSDPSGGVDNEQFF. The CDR3 nucleotides are TGTGCCAGCAGTGATCCTAGCGGGGGGGTAGATAATGAGCAGTTCTTC.

The chain joins TRBV12-5 to TRBJ1-5; D not resolved. The CDR3 extends over 13 amino acids. V was shortened by 1 base and J by 3 bases, with 4 bases between the two germline ends. The germline gives CDR1 LGHNT, CDR2 FRNRAP. Here the CDR3 reads CASGLGVNQPQHF. The CDR3 bases are TGTGCTAGTGGTTTGGGAGTCAATCAGCCCCAGCATTTT.

This chain connects TRBV28 to TRBJ1-2, with 8 bases that match TRBD1. Germline assignment: CDR1 MDHEN and CDR2 SYDVKM. J gave up 4 bases and V 3 bases, and 7 bases lay outside the gene matches. The CDR3 runs to 15 residues. CDR3 DNA: TGTGCCAGCAGTTTTGAGGACAGGGACGTCTATGGCTACACCTTC. Residues: CASSFEDRDVYGYTF.

This chain joins TRBV2 and TRBJ1-3; maybe TRBD1 (6 bases). Looked up from germline, CDR1 is SNHLY and CDR2 is FYNNEI. This CDR3 has 15 residues. V was pared by 2 bases and J by 3 bases, with 11 bases between. The CDR3 region has the DNA TGTGCCAGCAGTGAATTGGGGGCAGGTGGAAACACCATATATTTT. The encoded protein is CASSELGAGGNTIYF.

The chain employs TRBV7-2 and TRBJ2-2; a possible D gene is TRBD1 (6 bases). The V end was cut by 2 bases, the J end by 6 bases, with 10 bases between. The CDR3 contains 14 residues. From germline, CDR1 is SGHTA and CDR2 FQGNSA. CDR3 sequence: CASSLQGNPGELFF. The CDR3 bases are TGTGCCAGCAGCTTACAGGGGAATCCCGGGGAGCTGTTTTTT. Using reference TRBV7-2 and TRBJ2-2 for the parts outside the CDR3, the full variable domain is GAGVSQSPSNKVTEKGKDVELRCDPISGHTALYWYRQSLGQGLEFLIYFQGNSAPDKSGLPSDRFSAERTGGSVSTLTIQRTQQEDSAVYLCASSLQGNPGELFFGEGSRLTVL.